The T cell receptor (beta chain) under discussion was sequenced for a study of control samples from healthy donors and cancer patients. The table came from immunoSEQ multiplex PCR; TCRdb's copy has only in-frame clones and leaves some out. This table holds 75,000 to 80,000 clones, about nine tenths found once. The CDR3 has 14 amino acids. CDR1 is MNHEY and CDR2 is SVGAGI in the germline V gene. Germline trimming cut 6 bases from V and 7 bases from J; bases unmatched to any gene: 6. The count of this clone is one. This TCR was recovered from a woman between 50 and 59 years old with colorectal cancer. The V gene is TRBV6-5, the J gene TRBJ2-2, with 9 positions matching TRBD1. The material sequenced was PBMCs. The CDR3 loop reads CASSRQGEYGELFF. Written as DNA, the CDR3 is TGTGCCAGCAGCCGACAGGGGGAATACGGGGAGCTGTTTTTT.